Below are 31 T cell receptor beta chains sequenced from a single sample in a study of blood T cell repertoires in COVID-19. TCRdb's copy holds only in-frame clones and misses some; the assay was immunoSEQ multiplex PCR. The sample gives under 200,000 clones, over 80% of which show up once; roughly 2.9% is in the top ten. What was sequenced was peripheral blood. Every receptor here comes from a woman in her sixties with acute or convalescent COVID-19.

The chain has TRBV5-4 and TRBJ2-7; D unresolved. Trimming cost V 1 base and J 0 bases, with 11 bases left between them. CDR1 SGHNT and CDR2 YYREEE come from the germline V gene (reference sequence). This CDR3 is built from 15 residues. CDR3 nucleotides: TGTGCCAGCAGCTTGACCAGAGGAACCTCCTACGAGCAGTACTTC. Its protein product is CASSLTRGTSYEQYF.

This clone was recorded only once. The rearrangement links TRBV5-1 to TRBJ2-6, with 10 bases identical to TRBD1. The germline V gene has CDR1 SGHRS and CDR2 YFSETQ. With 4 bases clipped from V and 2 bases from J, the junction kept 9 bases outside the gene matches. The CDR3 has 18 residues. The CDR3 DNA reads as TGCGCCAGCAGCGTCGGGACAGGGGCCTGGACTGGGGCCAACGTCCTGACTTTC. This translates into CASSVGTGAWTGANVLTF.

J is TRBJ1-3 and V is TRBV5-3, with 9 bases identical to TRBD1. TRBV5-3 is annotated as an ORF whose role is uncertain. Trimming cost V 3 bases and J 4 bases; bases outside gene matches: 11. The CDR3 spans 17 residues. In DNA form, the CDR3 reads TGTGCCAGAAGCTCTGGACAGGGGAGGTCTTGCGGAAACACCATATATTTT. Residues: CARSSGQGRSCGNTIYF.

The chain has TRBV18 and TRBJ2-2; 8 bases fit TRBD1. CDR3 length equals 17 residues. Germline lookup yields CDR1 KGHSH and CDR2 LQKENI. V lost 0 bases and J lost 2; bases outside the gene matches: 5. DNA for the CDR3: TGTGCCAGCTCACCACCCGGGACAGGACTCAACACCGGGGAGCTGTTTTTT. Encoded protein: CASSPPGTGLNTGELFF. Variable domain in full (rest from reference TRBV18 and TRBJ2-2): NAGVMQNPRHLVRRRGQEARLRCSPMKGHSHVYWYRQLPEEGLKFMVYLQKENIIDESGMPKERFSAEFPKEGPSILRIQQVVRGDSAAYFCASSPPGTGLNTGELFFGEGSRLTVL.

The genes are TRBV9 and TRBJ1-5; TRBD1 might be the D (6 bases). CDR1 is SGDLS, CDR2 YYNGEE, per germline. The CDR3 spans 14 residues. With 3 bases removed from V and 6 bases from J, the gap between germline ends came to 13 bases. CDR3 nucleotides: TGTGCCAGCAGCGCGGGGGGACACCCTCAGCCCCAGCATTTT. Amino acids: CASSAGGHPQPQHF.

This chain links TRBV10-2 with TRBJ2-1; the D gene is possibly TRBD2 (6 bases). Trimming left V 0 bases short and J 6 bases short, with 12 bases between. Germline CDR1 and CDR2: WSHSY and SAAADI. The length of the CDR3 is 15 residues. The CDR3 nucleotides read TGCGCCAGCAGTGAGTCGGCGGGGCCGCCCAATGAGCAGTTCTTC. As protein: CASSESAGPPNEQFF.

The chain joins TRBV5-1 to TRBJ2-3; D perhaps matches TRBD2 (7 bases). The CDR3 runs to 15 residues. V lost 4 bases, J lost 5 bases, and 17 bases lay in between. Germline V gene lookup returns CDR1 SGHRS and CDR2 YFSETQ. The CDR3 sequence is CASSLRGGAGDTQYF. The CDR3 DNA reads as TGCGCCAGCAGCCTAAGAGGGGGGGCGGGAGATACGCAGTATTTT.

V and J are TRBV7-9 and TRBJ2-1, with 7 bases that match TRBD1. V trimming: 3 bases; J trimming: 5 bases; junction bases outside the gene matches: 7. The CDR3 contains 15 residues. CDR1 and CDR2 (germline): SEHNR, FQNEAQ (reference sequence). The CDR3 DNA reads as TGTGCCAGCAGCTTCAACAGGGGCAGGGACAATGAGCAGTTCTTC. Translating gives CASSFNRGRDNEQFF.

V usage is TRBV5-1 and J usage is TRBJ2-7, with TRBD2 matching 9 bases. The V and J ends lost 0 bases and 2 bases, in that order; junction bases with no gene match: 3. This CDR3 comprises 15 residues. Germline V lookup: CDR1 SGHRS, CDR2 YFSETQ. As DNA, the CDR3 is TGCGCCAGCAGCTTGGTGGGCGGGGGGGCCTACGAGCAGTACTTC. Translated, it gives CASSLVGGGAYEQYF.

The chain links TRBV27 to TRBJ2-2; D perhaps matches TRBD2 (6 bases). Germline CDR1 reads MNHEY; CDR2 reads SMNVEV (reference sequence). The V end lost 4 bases, the J end lost 6 bases, and 9 bases lay between the germline ends. The CDR3 sequence is 13 residues long. The CDR3 bases are TGTGCCAGCAGTTCGTGGAGGGCCGGGGAGCTGTTTTTT. Translated, it gives CASSSWRAGELFF.

The chain is built from TRBV2 and TRBJ1-1; 7 nucleotides agree with TRBD1. This CDR3 has 13 residues. Germline-derived CDR1 and CDR2 are SNHLY and FYNNEI. Trimming took 6 bases from V and 5 from J; bases not matched to a gene: 6. The CDR3 is CASRFPGGTEAFF. In DNA form, the CDR3 reads TGTGCCAGCAGGTTTCCAGGGGGGACTGAAGCTTTCTTT.

The chain employs TRBV4-2 and TRBJ1-3; the D gene is possibly TRBD1 (6 bases). Trimming left V 1 base short and J 0 bases short, with 10 bases between. Germline CDR1 reads LGHNA; CDR2 reads YNFKEQ. The CDR3 contains 16 residues. Written as DNA, the CDR3 is TGTGCCAGCAGCCAAGTCTTACAGGGCTCTGGAAACACCATATATTTT. Protein sequence: CASSQVLQGSGNTIYF.

V is TRBV29-1 and J is TRBJ2-2; a weak D match, TRBD2 (7 bases). Trimming pared 8 bases from V and 3 bases from J, leaving 22 bases between. The germline CDR1 and CDR2 sequences are SQVTM and ANQGSEA. The CDR3 has 16 amino acids. The CDR3 sequence: CSSLGGARLDTGELFF. CDR3 DNA: TGCAGCTCCTTGGGGGGGGCCCGGTTGGACACCGGGGAGCTGTTTTTT.

The CDR3 here is CASTLAAGTGELFF. CDR3 DNA sequence: TGTGCCAGCACCCTCGCTGCGGGTACCGGGGAGCTGTTTTTT. V usage is TRBV3-1 (or the pseudogene TRBV3-2) and J usage is TRBJ2-2, with D maybe TRBD2 (5 bases). The germline V gene has CDR1 LGHDT and CDR2 YNNKEL (reference sequence). The CDR3 sequence is 14 residues long. Trimming cost V 7 bases and J 5 bases, with 14 bases left between them.

This chain uses TRBV6-2 or TRBV6-3 with TRBJ1-3, with D tentatively TRBD1 (6 bases). The germline V gene has CDR1 MNHEY and CDR2 SVGEGT. The CDR3 is made up of 15 amino acids. Trimming removed 6 bases from V and 0 bases from J, with 12 bases in between. The DNA of the CDR3 is TGTGCCAGCAGCGACCGGACAGTCTCTGGAAACACCATATATTTT. Translation gives CASSDRTVSGNTIYF.

The chain uses TRBV28 and TRBJ1-4; possibly TRBD1 for D (5 bases). CDR1 and CDR2 from the germline V gene are MDHEN and SYDVKM. The V end was cut by 6 bases, the J end by 4 bases, with 12 bases between. The CDR3 is made up of 14 amino acids. CDR3 sequence reads: CASRTAGFNEKLFF. The DNA for the CDR3 is TGTGCCAGCAGGACCGCAGGGTTTAATGAAAAACTGTTTTTT. The variable domain in full, completed from reference TRBV28 and TRBJ1-4, reads DVKVTQSSRYLVKRTGEKVFLECVQDMDHENMFWYRQDPGLGLRLIYFSYDVKMKEKGDIPEGYSVSREKKERFSLILESASTNQTSMYLCASRTAGFNEKLFFGSGTQLSVL.

In DNA form, the CDR3 reads TGTGCCAGCAGCTCAGGGTTAGAAGAGACCCAGTACTTC. Protein: CASSSGLEETQYF. The rearrangement uses TRBV7-8 and TRBJ2-5; D may be TRBD1 (5 bases). Deletions cut 4 bases from V and 3 bases from J, with 9 bases between. Germline V gene lookup returns CDR1 SGHVS and CDR2 FQNEAQ. The CDR3 loop spans 13 amino acids. Combining the CDR3 with reference TRBV7-8 and TRBJ2-5 gives the whole variable domain GAGVSQSPRYKVAKRGQDVALRCDPISGHVSLFWYQQALGQGPEFLTYFQNEAQLDKSGLPSDRFFAERPEGSVSTLKIQRTQQEDSAVYLCASSSGLEETQYFGPGTRLLVL.

The chain couples TRBV3-1 (or the pseudogene TRBV3-2) to TRBJ1-3; D remains ambiguous. The ends were cut back, 1 base at V and 0 bases at J, with 4 bases in the middle. The germline gives CDR1 LGHDT, CDR2 YNNKEL (reference sequence). The CDR3 is 14 amino acids. The CDR3 loop reads CASSQANSGNTIYF. The CDR3 coding sequence is TGTGCCAGCAGCCAAGCAAACTCTGGAAACACCATATATTTT.

V gene TRBV20-1 combines with J gene TRBJ1-4; D ambiguous. Germline V gene lookup returns CDR1 DFQATT and CDR2 SNEGSKA (reference sequence). Trimming left V 7 bases short and J 8 bases short, with 11 bases between. This CDR3 spans 11 amino acids. The CDR3 DNA reads as TGCAGTGGCCGCTCGAGAGAAAAACTGTTTTTT. This gives the protein CSGRSREKLFF.

The J gene is TRBJ1-1, the V gene TRBV5-1; 8 bases fit TRBD1. CDR1 and CDR2 (germline): SGHRS, YFSETQ. The V segment lost 5 bases and the J segment 2 bases; nucleotides outside the gene matches: 8. The CDR3 sequence is 15 residues long. The CDR3 region is CASRLEPGGNTEAFF. In nucleotides, the CDR3 is TGCGCCAGCAGGCTAGAACCAGGGGGCAACACTGAAGCTTTCTTT.

The chain has TRBV21-1 and TRBJ1-6; the D segment call TRBD1 is taken from the table without a DNA check. TRBV21-1 is a pseudogene locus. The CDR3 runs 18 residues. CDR3 DNA sequence: TGTGCCAGCAGCAATGGGCAGGCGAAATGCTCCTATAATTCACCCCTCCACTTT. Translation: CASSNGQAKCSYNSPLHF.

The chain combines TRBV27 with TRBJ2-5; TRBD1 agrees at 10 bases. Germline assignment: CDR1 MNHEY and CDR2 SMNVEV (reference sequence). The ends lost 2 bases at V and 7 bases at J; junction bases unmatched: 7. The length of the CDR3 is 15 residues. The chain's CDR3 is CASSLRGQGKGTQYF. CDR3 bases: TGTGCCAGCAGTTTAAGGGGACAGGGGAAGGGGACCCAGTACTTC.

The chain is built from TRBV27 and TRBJ2-1, with 7 nucleotides matching TRBD2. Per the germline V gene, CDR1 is MNHEY and CDR2 is SMNVEV (reference sequence). The J segment lost 0 bases and the V segment lost 0 bases, leaving 11 bases of the junction unmatched. This CDR3 spans 19 amino acids. CDR3 DNA sequence: TGTGCCAGCAGTTTATCGATGATAGGAGGGGACTACTCCTACAATGAGCAGTTCTTC. Amino acid sequence: CASSLSMIGGDYSYNEQFF.

This chain uses TRBV6-5 with TRBJ1-5; D remains ambiguous. Trimming shortened V by 2 bases and J by 4 bases, and 9 bases separated the two germline ends. The CDR3 covers 14 residues. The V gene's germline CDR1 is MNHEY and CDR2 SVGAGI. The CDR3 region is CASSYMAGNQPQHF. CDR3 nucleotide sequence: TGTGCCAGCAGTTACATGGCAGGAAATCAGCCCCAGCATTTT.

The genes are TRBV19 and TRBJ2-3; D is possibly TRBD1 (5 bases). V was pared by 2 bases and J by 0 bases, with 9 bases between. Germline V gene data show CDR1 as LNHDA and CDR2 as SQIVND (reference sequence). This CDR3 region has 15 residues. This chain's CDR3 is CASSIPGPSTDTQYF. CDR3 bases: TGTGCCAGTAGTATACCAGGGCCCAGCACAGATACGCAGTATTTT.

V is TRBV4-1 and J is TRBJ2-2; D is possibly TRBD1 (6 bases). The CDR3 has 13 residues. Trimming removed 4 bases at V and 7 bases at J, with 10 bases between. Germline CDR1 reads MGHRA; CDR2 reads YSYEKL. CDR3 nucleotide sequence: TGCGCCAGCAGCCCTGTAGGGGGCGGGGAGCTGTTTTTT. Translating it yields CASSPVGGGELFF.

The chain is built from TRBV18 and TRBJ2-3; tentative D call: TRBD2 (6 bases). CDR3 size: 15 residues. V gave up 2 bases and J gave up 2 bases, with 11 bases separating them. Germline loops: CDR1 KGHSH, CDR2 LQKENI. The CDR3 spells CASSPRDLNTDTQYF. The CDR3 nucleotides are TGTGCCAGCTCACCAAGGGACTTAAACACAGATACGCAGTATTTT.

The chain joins TRBV9 to TRBJ1-2; perhaps TRBD1 as D (6 bases). This CDR3 contains 15 residues. Germline V lookup: CDR1 SGDLS, CDR2 YYNGEE. Trimming stripped 4 bases from V and 5 bases from J, with 18 bases between. The CDR3 nucleotides are TGTGCCAGCAGCCCCTCGATGCCACAGGGATATGGCTACACCTTC. Its protein product is CASSPSMPQGYGYTF. The variable domain in full, completed from reference TRBV9 and TRBJ1-2, reads DSGVTQTPKHLITATGQRVTLRCSPRSGDLSVYWYQQSLDQGLQFLIQYYNGEERAKGNILERFSAQQFPDLHSELNLSSLELGDSALYFCASSPSMPQGYGYTFGSGTRLTVV.

This clone turned up a few times. The chain has TRBV7-6 and TRBJ1-3; D is unclear. The CDR3 runs to 15 residues. Trimming left V 3 bases short and J 4 bases short, with 13 bases between. The germline gives CDR1 SGHVS, CDR2 FNYEAQ. CDR3 sequence: CASSFSSLPGNTIYF. CDR3 DNA sequence: TGTGCCAGCAGCTTTAGTTCTTTACCCGGAAACACCATATATTTT.

The genes are TRBV24-1 and TRBJ2-1; 9 bases line up with TRBD2. Per germline, CDR1 KGHDR and CDR2 SFDVKD. The V segment lost 1 base and the J segment 2 bases; nucleotides outside the gene matches: 8. The CDR3 is made up of 18 amino acids. CDR3 in amino acids: CATSDFGGGASAYNEQFF. In nucleotides, the CDR3 is TGTGCCACCAGTGATTTCGGCGGGGGGGCCTCAGCCTACAATGAGCAGTTCTTC.

The rearrangement links TRBV24-1 to TRBJ1-1; no firm D call. Germline CDR1 KGHDR, CDR2 SFDVKD. Between the trimmed V and J ends, which lost 9 bases and 3 bases, there was a span of 13 bases. The CDR3 runs to 13 residues. CDR3 nucleotides: TGTGCCACCCCTACCCCTGGAGACACTGAAGCTTTCTTT. This gives the protein CATPTPGDTEAFF.